These T cell receptor beta chains were read from a single sample in a study of vaccination and CD4 T cells after COVID-19. From the PCR reads, TCRdb called clonotypes with MiXCR, one entry per CDR3 protein. The repertoire holds about 4,000 distinct CDR3 sequences, with around 21% as singletons. These receptors have no known antigen. The material sequenced was CD4+ T cells from blood, cultured in vitro. The source is a human donor who had recovered from COVID-19. The CDR3 runs from the conserved cysteine through the conserved F or W. D genes are given only for firm matches. Clone size is shown for a subset of rows, as once, few, many or a class of expanded clone.

length	V	D	J	size	DNA	CDR3
13	TRBV20-1	NA	TRBJ2-1	NA	TGCAGTGCACGAAAACGTGGCTGGAATGAGCAGTTCTTC	CSARKRGWNEQFF
14	TRBV6-1	NA	TRBJ2-3	NA	TGTGCCAGCAGTGAAGCCGGGGGCACAGATACGCAGTATTTT	CASSEAGGTDTQYF
15	TRBV5-4	NA	TRBJ2-2	NA	TGTGCCAGCACCCTGAGCGGGTACAACACCGGGGAGCTGTTTTTT	CASTLSGYNTGELFF
14	TRBV12-3/TRBV12-4	NA	TRBJ1-1	medium-sized	TGTGCCAGCAGTGCACTACTCAGAGGCGCTGAAGCTTTCTTT	CASSALLRGAEAFF
16	TRBV12-3/TRBV12-4	TRBD1	TRBJ1-2	NA	TGTGCCAGCAGTTCCCTCCTACAGGGGGGGTACTATGGCTACACCTTC	CASSSLLQGGYYGYTF
16	TRBV7-9	TRBD2	TRBJ2-1	NA	TGTGCCAGCAGCTTAGCGCAGGGACTAGCGGTGCATGAGCAGTTCTTC	CASSLAQGLAVHEQFF
11	TRBV2	NA	TRBJ2-7	NA	TGTGCCAGCAGTGGAATGGGGGAGCAGTACTTC	CASSGMGEQYF
14	TRBV7-3	NA	TRBJ2-3	few	TGTGCCAGCAGCCCCAAGGGAGGTGCAGATACGCAGTATTTT	CASSPKGGADTQYF
15	TRBV12-3/TRBV12-4	TRBD1	TRBJ2-7	medium-sized	TGTGCCAGCAGTCTTCGGACAGGGGGGAACTACGAGCAGTACTTC	CASSLRTGGNYEQYF
13	TRBV4-1	NA	TRBJ1-6	NA	TGCGCCAGCAGCCTAACGTGGGAGTCACCCCTCCACTTT	CASSLTWESPLHF
15	TRBV6-1	NA	TRBJ2-1	medium-sized	TGTGCCAGCACCAGGGGCCCCTTGGCTGACGATGAGCAGTTCTTC	CASTRGPLADDEQFF
14	TRBV20-1	TRBD1	TRBJ1-2	once	TGCAGTGCTATCACAGGGGGCTTTCGCGATGGCTACACCTTC	CSAITGGFRDGYTF
16	TRBV15	NA	TRBJ2-7	NA	TGTGCCACCAGCAGAGGTGGTGGCGGTCCCTCCTACGAGCAGTACTTC	CATSRGGGGPSYEQYF
14	TRBV7-2	NA	TRBJ1-5	NA	TGTGCCAGCAGCTTAGCAGGGGGAGTTCAGCCCCAGCATTTT	CASSLAGGVQPQHF
16	TRBV30	TRBD2	TRBJ2-4	NA	TGTGCCTGGAGCCCAGGACTAGCGGGGGGCGGGGACATTCAGTACTTC	CAWSPGLAGGGDIQYF
16	TRBV7-9	NA	TRBJ2-1	once	TGTGCCAGCAGCAAGGGGGCGGGGGCCTCCTACAATGAGCAGTTCTTC	CASSKGAGASYNEQFF
15	TRBV15	NA	TRBJ1-6	medium-sized	TGTGCCACCAGCAGAGATAAGGGTATGAATTCACCCCTCCACTTT	CATSRDKGMNSPLHF
13	TRBV2	NA	TRBJ1-6	medium-sized	TGTGCCAGCAAGCACAGGGAAAATTCACCCCTCCACTTT	CASKHRENSPLHF
11	TRBV19	NA	TRBJ2-1	few	TGTGCCAGTAGTTGGGGCAATGAGCAGTTCTTC	CASSWGNEQFF
15	TRBV15	NA	TRBJ2-7	few	TGTGCCACCGGGAAGGCGGGGCGTCGGTCCTACGAGCAGTACTTC	CATGKAGRRSYEQYF
13	TRBV25-1	NA	TRBJ2-7	few	TGTGCCAGCCGTCAGGGAGGCTCCTACGAGCAGTACTTC	CASRQGGSYEQYF
16	TRBV6-1	NA	TRBJ1-4	few	TGTGCCAGCACCGTTCTCGCGCACGGCCCTAAGAAACGACTGTTTTTT	CASTVLAHGPKKRLFF
12	TRBV6-1	TRBD1	TRBJ1-1	large	TGTGCCAGCAGACGGGGGACAGCTGAAGCTTTCTTT	CASRRGTAEAFF
16	TRBV27	NA	TRBJ1-5	medium-sized	TGTGCCAGCACCCAAAGGGAACGGCAGGGTAATCAGCCCCAGCATTTT	CASTQRERQGNQPQHF
16	TRBV5-1	NA	TRBJ1-2	NA	TGCGCCAGCAGCTTGGATGGTAGCAGGGGAAACTATGGCTACACCTTC	CASSLDGSRGNYGYTF
16	TRBV24-1	TRBD1	TRBJ1-3	few	TGTGCCACCAGCGGGGGGGACAGGAGCTCTGGAAACACCATATATTTT	CATSGGDRSSGNTIYF
13	TRBV5-1	TRBD1	TRBJ1-2	few	TGCGCCAGCAGCCCCGACAGGGTCTATGGCTACACCTTC	CASSPDRVYGYTF
14	TRBV12-5	NA	TRBJ2-7	NA	TGTGCTAGTGGTCCCTCCCCCACCGCAATCGAGCAGTACTTC	CASGPSPTAIEQYF
15	TRBV5-1	TRBD1	TRBJ1-2	few	TGCGCCAGCAGCTTGACAGGGGGGGATGCTTATGGCTACACCTTC	CASSLTGGDAYGYTF
13	TRBV2	NA	TRBJ1-2	medium-sized	TGTGCCAGCATTATTCGGACAGCCTATGGCTACACCTTC	CASIIRTAYGYTF
12	TRBV27	NA	TRBJ2-1	few	TGTGCCAGCCGCCAGATCGACAATGAGCAGTTCTTC	CASRQIDNEQFF
13	TRBV19	NA	TRBJ2-7	few	TGTGCCAGTAGTATAGTTGCCAACCGCGAGCAGTACTTC	CASSIVANREQYF
15	TRBV2	NA	TRBJ2-5	NA	TGTGCCAGCAGTGTAGTAGGGGGTGGTGGGGAGACCCAGTACTTC	CASSVVGGGGETQYF
13	TRBV30	TRBD1	TRBJ1-2	once	TGTGCCTGGAGTAAAGGCAGGGGGAAAAGCTACACCTTC	CAWSKGRGKSYTF
13	TRBV25-1	NA	TRBJ2-7	few	TGTGCCAGCAGACACACAGGGTCCTACGAGCAGTACTTC	CASRHTGSYEQYF
15	TRBV20-1	TRBD1	TRBJ1-3	NA	TGCAGTGTTAAAAGGACAGGGCACTCTGGAAACACCATATATTTT	CSVKRTGHSGNTIYF
15	TRBV6-5	NA	TRBJ2-1	NA	TGTGCCAGCACTTCACTCGGGGGAGCGGCCAATGAGCAGTTCTTC	CASTSLGGAANEQFF
14	TRBV2	NA	TRBJ1-1	few	TGTGCCAGCAGTGGACAGCGGATGAACACTGAAGCTTTCTTT	CASSGQRMNTEAFF
16	TRBV6-1	NA	TRBJ2-3	medium-sized	TGTGCCAGCAGTAGAGGGGGCGGGGGGCTTGGCGATACGCAGTATTTT	CASSRGGGGLGDTQYF
13	TRBV20-1	NA	TRBJ2-1	NA	TGCAGTGCACGAAAAGGTGGCTGGAATGAGCAGTTCTTC	CSARKGGWNEQFF
15	TRBV7-8	NA	TRBJ2-3	few	TGTGCCAGCAGCTCCCCTAGGACAGTTATAGATACGCAGTATTTT	CASSSPRTVIDTQYF
15	TRBV5-1	NA	TRBJ1-2	NA	TGCGCCAGCAGCCCTGGGTTGGTGGGAAATTATGGCTACACCTTC	CASSPGLVGNYGYTF
13	TRBV10-2	NA	TRBJ1-1	few	TGCGCCAGCAGTGAGGGGGCCAACACTGAAGCTTTCTTT	CASSEGANTEAFF
16	TRBV7-9	NA	TRBJ2-1	few	TGTGCCAGCAGCTTAGGGGCGGGGAACTCCTACAATGAGCAGTTCTTC	CASSLGAGNSYNEQFF
14	TRBV30	NA	TRBJ1-1	few	TGTGCCTGGAGTGTAAACCCAAGAAGCCATGAAGCTTTCTTT	CAWSVNPRSHEAFF
14	TRBV12-3/TRBV12-4	TRBD1	TRBJ1-2	NA	TGTGCCAGCAGTTTATACAGGGGGATGAATGGCTACACCTTC	CASSLYRGMNGYTF
13	TRBV12-3/TRBV12-4	NA	TRBJ1-2	NA	TGTGCCAGCAGTTTCGAGTCTTACTATGGCTACACCTTC	CASSFESYYGYTF
14	TRBV6-1	TRBD1	TRBJ2-7	few	TGTGCCAGCAACTTGGTGGGACAGGGCTACGAGCAGTACTTC	CASNLVGQGYEQYF
16	TRBV20-1	TRBD1	TRBJ1-2	few	TGCAGTGCTAGGGGGGCCAGCGACAGGGGGCACTATGGCTACACCTTC	CSARGASDRGHYGYTF
12	TRBV6-1	NA	TRBJ1-1	few	TGTGCCAGCCGTCGTGGGGGGAGTGTGGCTTTCTTT	CASRRGGSVAFF
12	TRBV2	NA	TRBJ1-2	few	TGTGCCAGCAGTGATGTCCTTGGGGGGTCCACCTTC	CASSDVLGGSTF
12	TRBV6-1	TRBD1	TRBJ1-1	few	TGTGCCAGCAGTGCCAGGGGGACTGAAGCTTTCTTT	CASSARGTEAFF
13	TRBV6-1	TRBD1	TRBJ1-1	medium-sized	TGTGCCAGCAGTGGGCAGGGGGCTACTGAAGCTTTCTTT	CASSGQGATEAFF
15	TRBV7-9	TRBD1	TRBJ1-2	medium-sized	TGTGCCAGCAGCTCCGGGACAGGGCAACGCTATGGCTACACCTTC	CASSSGTGQRYGYTF
13	TRBV18	NA	TRBJ1-3	NA	TGTGCCAGCTCAACAGGGTACGGAAACACCATATATTTT	CASSTGYGNTIYF
15	TRBV20-1	TRBD2	TRBJ2-1	few	TGCAGTGCTGACAACCGGCGGGGGGCCTGGGGTGAGCAGTTCTTC	CSADNRRGAWGEQFF
12	TRBV10-3	TRBD1	TRBJ1-1	NA	TGTGCCTCGGGACAGGGAAGGACTGAAGCTTTCTTT	CASGQGRTEAFF
13	TRBV27	TRBD1	TRBJ1-1	few	TGTGCCAGCAGTTCTCTAGGAGGGGGCGGTGCTTTCTTT	CASSSLGGGGAFF
15	TRBV12-5	TRBD1	TRBJ1-5	NA	TGTGCTAGTGGTTCAGGGGGTTATAGCAATCAGCCCCAGCATTTT	CASGSGGYSNQPQHF
14	TRBV11-2	NA	TRBJ2-6	NA	TGTGCCAGCAGTGGGAGGTCTGGGGCCAACGTCCTGACTTTC	CASSGRSGANVLTF